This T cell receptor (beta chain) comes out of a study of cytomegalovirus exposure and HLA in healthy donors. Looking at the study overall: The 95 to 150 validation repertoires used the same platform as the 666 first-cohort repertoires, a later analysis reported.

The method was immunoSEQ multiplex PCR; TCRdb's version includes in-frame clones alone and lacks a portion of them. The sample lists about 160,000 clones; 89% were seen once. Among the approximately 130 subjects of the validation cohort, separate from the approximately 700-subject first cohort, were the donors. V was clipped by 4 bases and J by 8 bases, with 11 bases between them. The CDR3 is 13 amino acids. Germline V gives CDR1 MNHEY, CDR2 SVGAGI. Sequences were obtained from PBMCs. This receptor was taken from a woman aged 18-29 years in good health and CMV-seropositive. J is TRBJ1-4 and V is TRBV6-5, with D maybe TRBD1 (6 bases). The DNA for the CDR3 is TGTGCCAGCAGTTCACAGGGTGGGGAAAAACTGTTTTTT. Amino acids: CASSSQGGEKLFF.